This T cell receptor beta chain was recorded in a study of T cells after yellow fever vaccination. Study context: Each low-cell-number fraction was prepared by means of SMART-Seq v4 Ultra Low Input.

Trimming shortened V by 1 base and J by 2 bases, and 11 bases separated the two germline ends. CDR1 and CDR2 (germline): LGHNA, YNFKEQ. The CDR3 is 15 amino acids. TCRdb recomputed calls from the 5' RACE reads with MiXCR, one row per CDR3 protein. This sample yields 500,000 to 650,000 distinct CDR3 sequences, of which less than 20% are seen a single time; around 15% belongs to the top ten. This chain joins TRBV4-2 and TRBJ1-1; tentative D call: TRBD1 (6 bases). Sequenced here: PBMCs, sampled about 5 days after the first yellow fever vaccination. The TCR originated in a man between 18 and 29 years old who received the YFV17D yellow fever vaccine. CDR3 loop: CASSQGRGGNTEAFF. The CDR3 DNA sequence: TGTGCCAGCAGCCAAGGGAGAGGGGGAAACACTGAAGCTTTCTTT.